What follows describes a single T cell receptor (beta chain). What it binds is not known. The CDR3 totals 14 residues. The germline V gene has CDR1 SGHRS and CDR2 YFSETQ. V lost 0 bases, J lost 4 bases, and 9 bases lay in between. This record belongs to a study of PD-L1 blockade in urothelial cancer. Background on the study: Patients, treated from 2014 onward, received atezolizumab 1,200 mg intravenously every 3 weeks.

Assay: immunoSEQ multiplex PCR; the TCRdb copy retains only in-frame clones and omits some. The sample lists more than 50,000 clones; about 80% were seen once. Urothelial carcinoma affected the patients, and it was locally advanced or metastatic. All patients handed over anywhere from 1 to 8 samples, pretreatment and on-treatment. Overall study results and limits: Sub-median blood TCR clonality before treatment predicted longer survival.

The chain recombines TRBV5-1 with TRBJ2-3, with D possibly matching TRBD1 (5 bases). The TCR comes from a man in his 70s with urothelial cancer. This material consisted of PBMCs, taken around atezolizumab (anti-PD-L1) treatment. The CDR3 bases are TGCGCCAGCAGCTTGGAGATAGGGGCAGATACGCAGTATTTT. This sequence encodes CASSLEIGADTQYF.